This is a list of T cell receptor beta chains from one sample in a study of shared clonotypes between healthy human individuals. Sequencing was performed with immunoSEQ multiplex PCR; in TCRdb, only in-frame clones are kept and a portion is missing. The repertoire holds 2 million to 2.5 million clones, with 90% to 96% as singletons. Sequences were obtained from naive CD4+ T cells sorted from blood. The receptors here all came from a man younger than 35 in good health. The CDR3 runs from the conserved cysteine through the conserved F or W. Each record gives: V gene, J gene, clone size, D gene, CDR3 DNA, CDR3 protein. D genes are given only for firm matches. Clone size is shown for a subset of rows, as once, few, many or a class of expanded clone.

V: TRBV5-4
J: TRBJ2-7
size: .
D: .
DNA: TGTGCCAGCAGCTTAGGGACTCCAAGCTACGAGCAGTACTTC
CDR3: CASSLGTPSYEQYF

V: TRBV28
J: TRBJ2-7
size: .
D: .
DNA: TGTGCCAGCAGTCCTGGTGTGTTCGGGAGATCCTACGAGCAGTACTTC
CDR3: CASSPGVFGRSYEQYF

V: TRBV28
J: TRBJ2-6
size: .
D: .
DNA: TGTGCCAGCAGGGGCCTTGACAGGACCATCCTCAGTGGGGCCAACGTCCTGACTTTC
CDR3: CASRGLDRTILSGANVLTF

V: TRBV2
J: TRBJ2-1
size: once
D: .
DNA: TGTGCCAGCAGTGGTAGAGCCCAAGCCCCCTACAATGAGCAGTTCTTC
CDR3: CASSGRAQAPYNEQFF

V: TRBV4-3
J: TRBJ2-7
size: .
D: .
DNA: TGCGCCAGCAGCCAAGATCGAGCGGCTACCTACGAGCAGTACTTC
CDR3: CASSQDRAATYEQYF

V: TRBV4-2
J: TRBJ2-7
size: .
D: .
DNA: TGTGCCAGCAGCCAGCCGGGACATAGTTACGAGCAGTACTTC
CDR3: CASSQPGHSYEQYF

V: TRBV5-1
J: TRBJ2-7
size: .
D: .
DNA: TGCGCCAGCAGCTTGCGAGACACAACCTACGAGCAGTACTTC
CDR3: CASSLRDTTYEQYF

V: TRBV5-6
J: TRBJ2-5
size: once
D: .
DNA: TGTGCCAGCAGCTTGAGGGCAGTCCAAGAGACCCAGTACTTC
CDR3: CASSLRAVQETQYF

V: TRBV4-1
J: TRBJ1-5
size: .
D: .
DNA: TGCGCCAGCAGCCACCCCGGGGGCAATCAGCCCCAGCATTTT
CDR3: CASSHPGGNQPQHF

V: TRBV10-3
J: TRBJ2-1
size: .
D: .
DNA: TGTGCCATCAGTGTGGGACAAAGAGAGCAGTTCTTC
CDR3: CAISVGQREQFF

V: TRBV2
J: TRBJ2-1
size: .
D: TRBD1
DNA: TGTGCCAGCCAGGACAGGGGATCCTACAATGAGCAGTTCTTC
CDR3: CASQDRGSYNEQFF

V: TRBV19
J: TRBJ2-3
size: .
D: .
DNA: TGTGCCAGTAACTCTCAAGGAGGGGTTGGTACGCAGTATTTT
CDR3: CASNSQGGVGTQYF

V: TRBV7-9
J: TRBJ2-7
size: .
D: TRBD1
DNA: TGTGCCAGCAGCTTAGGGACAGGCCCCAACGAGCAGTACTTC
CDR3: CASSLGTGPNEQYF

V: TRBV19
J: TRBJ2-7
size: .
D: .
DNA: TGTGCCAGTAGCTCAGTCAGGGGTGCCAACGAGCAGTACTTC
CDR3: CASSSVRGANEQYF

V: TRBV7-2
J: TRBJ2-7
size: .
D: .
DNA: TGTGCCAGCAGCTTTAACCCACCCTACGAGCAGTACTTC
CDR3: CASSFNPPYEQYF

V: TRBV13
J: TRBJ2-1
size: .
D: TRBD1
DNA: TGTGCCAGCAGCTTAGATATTAACAGGGGGCGTAATGAGCAGTTCTTC
CDR3: CASSLDINRGRNEQFF

V: TRBV6-4
J: TRBJ2-2
size: .
D: .
DNA: TGTGCCAGCAGGCCACCCTCGAAGCCTCGGGCCGGGGAGCTGTTTTTT
CDR3: CASRPPSKPRAGELFF

V: TRBV7-9
J: TRBJ1-2
size: .
D: .
DNA: TGTGCCAGCAGCTTACTTAGGGGGAACTTTGGCTACACCTTC
CDR3: CASSLLRGNFGYTF

V: TRBV30
J: TRBJ1-4
size: .
D: .
DNA: TGTGCCTGGAGTTTGGGGATTAATGAAAAACTGTTTTTT
CDR3: CAWSLGINEKLFF

V: TRBV18
J: TRBJ2-4
size: .
D: .
DNA: TGTGCCAGCTCACCCCCCATTTTGAGTCACATTCAGTACTTC
CDR3: CASSPPILSHIQYF

V: TRBV7-9
J: TRBJ2-1
size: .
D: TRBD2
DNA: TGTGCCAGCAGCCATAACCTAGCGGGATCCAATGAGCAGTTCTTC
CDR3: CASSHNLAGSNEQFF

V: TRBV6-1
J: TRBJ1-1
size: .
D: TRBD1
DNA: TGTGCCTACTCATTGCGGGACAGGGGCACTGAAGCTTTCTTT
CDR3: CAYSLRDRGTEAFF

V: TRBV11-2
J: TRBJ2-7
size: .
D: TRBD1
DNA: TGTGCCAGCAGCTTGGACAGGATCGCCTACGAGCAGTACTTC
CDR3: CASSLDRIAYEQYF

V: TRBV7-9
J: TRBJ1-3
size: .
D: .
DNA: TGTGCCAGCAGTAAAGGGGCGATATCTGGAAACACCATATATTTT
CDR3: CASSKGAISGNTIYF

V: TRBV21-1
J: TRBJ2-7
size: .
D: .
DNA: TGTGCCAGCACCGTCGGGCTAGCGGGCTACGAGCAGTACTTC
CDR3: CASTVGLAGYEQYF

V: TRBV28
J: TRBJ1-4
size: once
D: .
DNA: TGTGCCAGCAATGGGGACGGCACTAATGAAAAACTGTTTTTT
CDR3: CASNGDGTNEKLFF

V: TRBV6-6
J: TRBJ1-6
size: .
D: TRBD1
DNA: TGTGCCAGCAGTTTACAGGGGGCGGCTAATTCACCCCTCCACTTT
CDR3: CASSLQGAANSPLHF

V: TRBV7-8
J: TRBJ2-7
size: .
D: .
DNA: TGTGCCAGCAGCCCCGGGCGCGCGGACACATTAACCTACGAGCAGTACTTC
CDR3: CASSPGRADTLTYEQYF

V: TRBV5-8
J: TRBJ1-6
size: once
D: .
DNA: TGTGCCAGCAGCTTCGTTAATTCACCCCTCCACTTT
CDR3: CASSFVNSPLHF

V: TRBV30
J: TRBJ1-4
size: .
D: TRBD1
DNA: TGTGCCTGGAGGGGGGACAGGCCTAATGAAAAACTGTTTTTT
CDR3: CAWRGDRPNEKLFF

V: TRBV27
J: TRBJ2-2
size: .
D: TRBD1
DNA: TGTGCCAGCAGCGCCGCCAGGGGGCATGGCGGGGAGCTGTTTTTT
CDR3: CASSAARGHGGELFF

V: TRBV29-1
J: TRBJ1-1
size: .
D: .
DNA: TGCAGCCCTTTGACCTTGATGAACACTGAAGCTTTCTTT
CDR3: CSPLTLMNTEAFF

V: TRBV28
J: TRBJ1-1
size: .
D: .
DNA: TGTGCCAGCAGGAGAGAGTTGAACACTGAAGCTTTCTTT
CDR3: CASRRELNTEAFF

V: TRBV2
J: TRBJ2-7
size: .
D: .
DNA: TGTGCCAGCAGTGAATGGGTGGAAGGGGTTCAGCCTACGGACGAGCAGTACTTC
CDR3: CASSEWVEGVQPTDEQYF

V: TRBV6-6
J: TRBJ1-1
size: .
D: TRBD1
DNA: TGTGCCAGCAGTGACAGGGGTGTAGCTTTCTTT
CDR3: CASSDRGVAFF

V: TRBV18
J: TRBJ2-7
size: .
D: .
DNA: TGTGCCAGCTCACGTTTAATAGGTGTTGAGCAGTACTTC
CDR3: CASSRLIGVEQYF

V: TRBV10-3
J: TRBJ2-1
size: .
D: TRBD2
DNA: TGTGCCATCAGTGAGTCAGCGGGGGGGACCTACAATGAGCAGTTCTTC
CDR3: CAISESAGGTYNEQFF

V: TRBV28
J: TRBJ1-1
size: .
D: .
DNA: TGTGCCAGCAGTCTCAGGGTTACTGAAGCTTTCTTT
CDR3: CASSLRVTEAFF

V: TRBV6-1
J: TRBJ2-3
size: .
D: .
DNA: TGTGCCAGCAGTGCCGTCAAGCCTTCGGGCACAGATACGCAGTATTTT
CDR3: CASSAVKPSGTDTQYF

V: TRBV19
J: TRBJ1-1
size: .
D: .
DNA: TGTGCCAGTACCAGGAACACTGAAGCTTTCTTT
CDR3: CASTRNTEAFF

V: TRBV2
J: TRBJ1-2
size: .
D: TRBD1
DNA: TGTGCCAGCAATCGGGACAGCAGCTATGGCTACACCTTC
CDR3: CASNRDSSYGYTF

V: TRBV28
J: TRBJ1-3
size: .
D: .
DNA: TGTGCCAGCAGCGACTTTGGCGGGGGAACTGGAAACACCATATATTTT
CDR3: CASSDFGGGTGNTIYF

V: TRBV30
J: TRBJ2-3
size: .
D: .
DNA: TGTGCCTGGAGTCGTCTTACAGATACGCAGTATTTT
CDR3: CAWSRLTDTQYF

V: TRBV13
J: TRBJ2-1
size: .
D: TRBD2
DNA: TGTGCCAGCAGCTTAGGCCGGCTGACTAGCGGGAGATTCTCCTACAATGAGCAGTTCTTC
CDR3: CASSLGRLTSGRFSYNEQFF

V: TRBV6-6
J: TRBJ1-2
size: .
D: .
DNA: TGTGCCAGCAGTTACTCGTTCCCGAGGGAGGCCGGTGGCTACACCTTC
CDR3: CASSYSFPREAGGYTF

V: TRBV7-8
J: TRBJ2-7
size: .
D: .
DNA: TGTGCCAGCAGCCTCCGGGACCTGACTTACGAGCAGTACTTC
CDR3: CASSLRDLTYEQYF

V: TRBV7-2
J: TRBJ1-5
size: .
D: .
DNA: TGTGCCAGCAGCTTAGTCTCAGGCAATCAGCCCCAGCATTTT
CDR3: CASSLVSGNQPQHF

V: TRBV30
J: TRBJ1-2
size: .
D: .
DNA: TGTGCCTGGAGCACCGGGACTAATAATGGCTACACCTTC
CDR3: CAWSTGTNNGYTF